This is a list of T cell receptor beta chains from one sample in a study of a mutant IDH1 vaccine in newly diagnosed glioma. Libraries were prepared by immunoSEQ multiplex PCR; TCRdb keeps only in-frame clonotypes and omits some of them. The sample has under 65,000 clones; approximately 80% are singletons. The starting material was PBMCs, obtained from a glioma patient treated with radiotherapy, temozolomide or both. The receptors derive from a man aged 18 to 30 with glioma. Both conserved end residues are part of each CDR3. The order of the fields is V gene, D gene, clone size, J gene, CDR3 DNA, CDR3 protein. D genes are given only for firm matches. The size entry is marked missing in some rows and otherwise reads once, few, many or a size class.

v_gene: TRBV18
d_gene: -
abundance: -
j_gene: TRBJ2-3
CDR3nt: TGTGCCAGCTCACCTTCAGATACGCAGTATTTT
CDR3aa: CASSPSDTQYF

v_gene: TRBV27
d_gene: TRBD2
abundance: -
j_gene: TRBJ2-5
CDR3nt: TGTGCCAGCAGTTCCGGGAGGGGGACTCAACAAGAGACCCAGTACTTC
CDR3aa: CASSSGRGTQQETQYF

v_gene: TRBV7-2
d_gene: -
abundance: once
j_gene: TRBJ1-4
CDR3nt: TGTGCCAGCAGCTTAACTCGTGAAAAACTGTTTTTT
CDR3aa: CASSLTREKLFF

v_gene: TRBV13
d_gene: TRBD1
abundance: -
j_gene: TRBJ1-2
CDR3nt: TGTGCCAGCAGCTTCCGGGACAGAAGTTTGGGCTACACCTTC
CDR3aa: CASSFRDRSLGYTF

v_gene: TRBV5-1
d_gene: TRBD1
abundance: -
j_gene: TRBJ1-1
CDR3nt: TGCGCCAGCAGCTCCCCTACAGGGGACACTGAAGCTTTCTTT
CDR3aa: CASSSPTGDTEAFF

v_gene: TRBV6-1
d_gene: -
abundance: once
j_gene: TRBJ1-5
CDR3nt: TGTGCCAGCAGTGAAAGAGGACAGAGCAATCAGCCCCAGCATTTT
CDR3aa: CASSERGQSNQPQHF

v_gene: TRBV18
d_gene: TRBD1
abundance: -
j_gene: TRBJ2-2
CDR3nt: TGTGCCAGCTCAACCTGGACAGGGAAGAACACCGGGGAGCTGTTTTTT
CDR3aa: CASSTWTGKNTGELFF

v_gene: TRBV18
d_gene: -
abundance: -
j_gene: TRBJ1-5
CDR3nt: TGTGCCAGCTCACTCCACAGGGAATCTCAGCCCCAGCATTTT
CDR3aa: CASSLHRESQPQHF

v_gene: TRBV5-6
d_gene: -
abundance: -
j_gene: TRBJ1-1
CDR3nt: TGTGCCAGCAGCTTGAGGGTCCTTAACACTGAAGCTTTCTTT
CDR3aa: CASSLRVLNTEAFF

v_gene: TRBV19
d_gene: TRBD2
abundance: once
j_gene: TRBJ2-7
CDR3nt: TGTGCCAGTAGTATGACTAGCGGGGCCTACGAGCAGTACTTC
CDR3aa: CASSMTSGAYEQYF

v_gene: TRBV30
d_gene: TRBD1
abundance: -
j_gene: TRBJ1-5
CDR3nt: TGTGCCTGGAGTGTACAGACAGGGCCCAATCAGCCCCAGCATTTT
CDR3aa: CAWSVQTGPNQPQHF

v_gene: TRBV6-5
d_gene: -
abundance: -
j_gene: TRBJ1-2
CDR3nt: TGTGCCAGCGGCCGTAAGGGCTTCAACTATGGCTACACCTTC
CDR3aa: CASGRKGFNYGYTF

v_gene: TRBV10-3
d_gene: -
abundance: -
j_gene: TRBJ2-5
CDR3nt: TGTGCCATTGGACTACAAGAGACCCAGTACTTC
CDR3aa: CAIGLQETQYF

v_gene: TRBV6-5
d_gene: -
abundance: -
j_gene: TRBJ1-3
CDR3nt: TGTGCCAGCACTCGCACTAGAGGGAGCGGAAACACCATATATTTT
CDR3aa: CASTRTRGSGNTIYF

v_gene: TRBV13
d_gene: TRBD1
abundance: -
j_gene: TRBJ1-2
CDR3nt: TGTGCCAGCAGCCGGACAGGGATGGAGGGCTACACCTTC
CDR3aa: CASSRTGMEGYTF

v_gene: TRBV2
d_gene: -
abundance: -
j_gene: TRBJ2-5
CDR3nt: TGTGCCACCGAGGGGGGGATTCGGGAGACCCAGTACTTC
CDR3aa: CATEGGIRETQYF

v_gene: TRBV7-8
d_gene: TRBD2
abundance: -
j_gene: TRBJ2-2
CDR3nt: TGTGCCAGCAGCTTACGGGGGGGGGCCAGGAGGAACACCGGGGAGCTGTTTTTT
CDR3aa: CASSLRGGARRNTGELFF

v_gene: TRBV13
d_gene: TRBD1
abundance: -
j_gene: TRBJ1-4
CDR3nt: TGTGCCAGCAGTCTTGACAGGGGGAAAGATGGTAATGAAAAACTGTTTTTT
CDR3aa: CASSLDRGKDGNEKLFF

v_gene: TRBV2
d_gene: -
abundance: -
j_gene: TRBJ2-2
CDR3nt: TGTGCCAGCAGGGTTAGACAGGCGTCGAACACCGGGGAGCTGTTTTTT
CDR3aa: CASRVRQASNTGELFF

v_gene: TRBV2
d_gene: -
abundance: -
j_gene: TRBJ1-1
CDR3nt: TGTGCCAGCAGTGAATGGGCTTCTCCTTTCTTT
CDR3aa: CASSEWASPFF

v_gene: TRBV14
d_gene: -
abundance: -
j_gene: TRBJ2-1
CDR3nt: TGTGCCAGCAGCCAAGGATCTCAGGGGTACAATGAGCAGTTCTTC
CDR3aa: CASSQGSQGYNEQFF

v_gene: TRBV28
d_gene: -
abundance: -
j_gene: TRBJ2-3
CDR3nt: TGTGCCAGCAGCCGACGAAGTCGTCGGGGTTGGGATACGCAGTATTTT
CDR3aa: CASSRRSRRGWDTQYF

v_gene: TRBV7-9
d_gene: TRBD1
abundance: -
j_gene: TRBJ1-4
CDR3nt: TGTGCCAGCAGCGCGATCCGGACAGGGGACAATGAAAAACTGTTTTTT
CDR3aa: CASSAIRTGDNEKLFF

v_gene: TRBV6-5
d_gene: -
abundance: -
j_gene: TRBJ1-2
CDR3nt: TGTGCCAGCAGTTACTATCCTTGGGGTAACTATGGCTACACCTTC
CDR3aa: CASSYYPWGNYGYTF

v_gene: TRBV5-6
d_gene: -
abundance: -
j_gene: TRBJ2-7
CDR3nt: TGTGCCAGCAGCTTGGTAGGTCACGAGCAGTACTTC
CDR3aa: CASSLVGHEQYF

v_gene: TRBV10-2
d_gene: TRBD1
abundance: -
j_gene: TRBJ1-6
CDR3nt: TGCGCCAGCAGTGGACAGGGGCCCAATTCACCCCTCCACTTT
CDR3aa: CASSGQGPNSPLHF

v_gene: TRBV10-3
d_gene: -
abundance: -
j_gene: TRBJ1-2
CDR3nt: TGTGCCATCAGTGCGGAAGCTAACTATGGCTACACCTTC
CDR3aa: CAISAEANYGYTF

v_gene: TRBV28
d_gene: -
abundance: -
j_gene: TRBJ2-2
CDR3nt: TGTGCCAGCAGTTGGGGGGGCGACACCGGGGAGCTGTTTTTT
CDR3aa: CASSWGGDTGELFF

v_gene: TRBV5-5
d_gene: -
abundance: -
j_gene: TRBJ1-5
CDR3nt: TGTGCCAGCAGCTTCGGTCTGCCTAATCAGCCCCAGCATTTT
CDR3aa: CASSFGLPNQPQHF

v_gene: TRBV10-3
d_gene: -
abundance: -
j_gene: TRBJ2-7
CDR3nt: TGTGCCATCAGTGACCTAGGAGGGCCGGGGTCCTACGAGCAGTACTTC
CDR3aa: CAISDLGGPGSYEQYF

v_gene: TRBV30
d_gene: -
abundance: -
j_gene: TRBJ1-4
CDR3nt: TGTGCCTGGAGTGGGCAGGGAATAGTTCTGTTTTTT
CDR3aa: CAWSGQGIVLFF

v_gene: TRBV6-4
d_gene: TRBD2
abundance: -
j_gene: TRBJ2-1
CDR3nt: TGTGCCAGCGCTGTAGCGGGGGGGTCTTCCAATGAGCAGTTCTTC
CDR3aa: CASAVAGGSSNEQFF

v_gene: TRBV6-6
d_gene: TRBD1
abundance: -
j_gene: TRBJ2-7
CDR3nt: TGTGCCAGCAGTTACTCGAGGGACAGTGTCTCCTACGAGCAGTACTTC
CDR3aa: CASSYSRDSVSYEQYF

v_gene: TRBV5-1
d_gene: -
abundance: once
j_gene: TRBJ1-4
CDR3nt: TGCGCCAGCAGCCCGGTGGGGAGGACTAATGAAAAACTGTTTTTT
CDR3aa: CASSPVGRTNEKLFF

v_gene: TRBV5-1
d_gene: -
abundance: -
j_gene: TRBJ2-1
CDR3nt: TGCGCCAGCAGGGGGATGGGCGAGAATGAGCAGTTCTTC
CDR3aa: CASRGMGENEQFF

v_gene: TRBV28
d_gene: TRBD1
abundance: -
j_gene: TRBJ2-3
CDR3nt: TGTGCCAGCAGTGCCCCGGGACAGGGGGTGAACACAGATACGCAGTATTTT
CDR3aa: CASSAPGQGVNTDTQYF

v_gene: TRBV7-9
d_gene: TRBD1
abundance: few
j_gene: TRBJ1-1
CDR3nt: TGTGCCAGCAGCGCGAGGGACAGGGGGAACACTGAAGCTTTCTTT
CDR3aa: CASSARDRGNTEAFF

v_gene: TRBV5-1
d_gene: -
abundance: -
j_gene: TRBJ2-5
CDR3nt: TGCGCCAGCAGCTTCTCAGGGGCCCGGGAGACCCAGTACTTC
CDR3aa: CASSFSGARETQYF

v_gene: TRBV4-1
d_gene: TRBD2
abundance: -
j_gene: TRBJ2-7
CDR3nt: TGCGCCAGCAGCCAAGTGGCTAGCGGATACTCCTACGAGCAGTACTTC
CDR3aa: CASSQVASGYSYEQYF

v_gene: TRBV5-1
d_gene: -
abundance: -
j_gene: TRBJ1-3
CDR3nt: TGCGCCAGCAGCTTGGGGGATTGGCTCTCTGGAAACACCATATATTTT
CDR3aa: CASSLGDWLSGNTIYF

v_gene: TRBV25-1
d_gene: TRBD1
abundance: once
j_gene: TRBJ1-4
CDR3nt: TGTGCCAGTTCTCCTTTTAGAGGGGGCGAAAAACTGTTTTTT
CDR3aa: CASSPFRGGEKLFF

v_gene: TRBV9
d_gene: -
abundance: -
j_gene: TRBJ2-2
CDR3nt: TGTGCCAGCAGCGTACAATCCACACCTAGCACCGGGGAGCTGTTTTTT
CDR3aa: CASSVQSTPSTGELFF

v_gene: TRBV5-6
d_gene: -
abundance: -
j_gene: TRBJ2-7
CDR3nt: TGTGCCAGCAGCTCCTACTTAAGTCCCCTCTACGAGCAGTACTTC
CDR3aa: CASSSYLSPLYEQYF